Listed below are T cell receptor beta chains from one sample, sequenced in a study of blood T cell repertoires in COVID-19. The assay was immunoSEQ multiplex PCR, and TCRdb's table has in-frame clones only and misses some. The data show approximately 33,000 clones, with 88% seen just once and 7.9% held by the top ten. Sample: peripheral blood. These receptors were taken from a man aged 55 to 70 with COVID-19, enrolled during active disease. Both conserved end residues are part of each CDR3. D genes are given only for firm matches. Size tells how often a clone was seen (once, few, many) or the class of an expanded clone, and some rows leave it out.

CDR3nt	CDR3aa	abundance	d_gene	v_gene	j_gene
TGTGCCAGCAAAAACCTGGACAGGGTCAACTATGGCTACACCTTC	CASKNLDRVNYGYTF	.	TRBD1	TRBV27	TRBJ1-2
TGTGCCAGCAGTGAAGACAGGGCTGGGGCCAACGTCCTGACTTTC	CASSEDRAGANVLTF	few	.	TRBV6-1	TRBJ2-6
TGTGCCACCAGCAGAGAGGGCGGGACAGGGGGCACTGAAGCTTTCTTT	CATSREGGTGGTEAFF	.	TRBD1	TRBV15	TRBJ1-1
TGTGCCTGGAGTCCCCCGGACAGGTCTGGCTACACCTTC	CAWSPPDRSGYTF	.	TRBD1	TRBV30	TRBJ1-2
TGTGCCTGGAGTCGGACAGGTGTTAGCAATCAGCCCCAGCATTTT	CAWSRTGVSNQPQHF	.	TRBD1	TRBV30	TRBJ1-5
TGTGCCAGCTCTCTGTCACAGGGCACGGATGAAAAACTGTTTTTT	CASSLSQGTDEKLFF	.	.	TRBV18	TRBJ1-4
TGTGCCAGCAGCCCCGGCCGCGGTAGCTCCTACAATGAGCAGTTCTTC	CASSPGRGSSYNEQFF	.	.	TRBV3-1/TRBV3-2	TRBJ2-1
TGTGCCAGCAGCCCCCAGGACAGAACCGGGGAGCTGTTTTTT	CASSPQDRTGELFF	.	.	TRBV3-1/TRBV3-2	TRBJ2-2
TGTGCCAGCAGTAGCGGGACAGGGAGCTTGTACAATGAGCAGTTCTTC	CASSSGTGSLYNEQFF	.	TRBD1	TRBV27	TRBJ2-1
TGTGCCAGCAGGAGGACTTTTCAAGAGACCCAGTACTTC	CASRRTFQETQYF	.	.	TRBV2	TRBJ2-5
TGTGCCAGCAGTCCTGGACTGGACTATGGCTACACCTTC	CASSPGLDYGYTF	.	.	TRBV6-5	TRBJ1-2
TGTGCCAGCAGCCTAGGAGCCACCCGACAGGATGGCTACACCTTC	CASSLGATRQDGYTF	.	.	TRBV9	TRBJ1-2
TGTGCCAGTATGGACAGGGGCAATAGAAACACCATATATTTT	CASMDRGNRNTIYF	.	TRBD1	TRBV19	TRBJ1-3
TGCGCCAGCAGCTTGGACTGGAACACTGAAGCTTTCTTT	CASSLDWNTEAFF	.	.	TRBV5-1	TRBJ1-1
TGTGCCAGCAGCTGGGAGGGGGCTGAAGCTTTCTTT	CASSWEGAEAFF	.	.	TRBV7-8	TRBJ1-1
TGTGCCAGCAGTCCCCGTCCAGGAACCTACTATGGCTACACCTTC	CASSPRPGTYYGYTF	.	.	TRBV27	TRBJ1-2
TGTGCCAGCAGCGCCCAGGGGGCTCCCGGAAACACCATATATTTT	CASSAQGAPGNTIYF	.	TRBD1	TRBV9	TRBJ1-3
TGTGCCACCAAGTTTACGGGCACAGATACGCAGTATTTT	CATKFTGTDTQYF	.	.	TRBV27	TRBJ2-3
TGTGCCAGCAGCGTCTTGACAGGCACCTTTAATGAGCAGTTCTTC	CASSVLTGTFNEQFF	once	.	TRBV9	TRBJ2-1
TGTGCCAGCAGCCCGCGGACAGGCCCGGAGGCTGAAGCTTTCTTT	CASSPRTGPEAEAFF	once	TRBD1	TRBV3-1/TRBV3-2	TRBJ1-1
TGTGCCAGCTCTTATTGGGGGGTACCCGCAGCAGGCTACACCTTC	CASSYWGVPAAGYTF	.	.	TRBV5-4	TRBJ1-2
TGTGCCAGCAGCTTACATCCGGGAGGAAACACCGGGGAGCTGTTTTTT	CASSLHPGGNTGELFF	once	TRBD2	TRBV7-2	TRBJ2-2
TGTGCCAGCAGTGCGACGGGACAGTATTCCTACGAGCAGTACTTC	CASSATGQYSYEQYF	.	TRBD1	TRBV2	TRBJ2-7
TGTGCCAGCACCGAGGGGGGGGCAGTGGATGAAAAACTGTTTTTT	CASTEGGAVDEKLFF	.	.	TRBV28	TRBJ1-4
TGTGCCAGCAGTTACAATGGAGCGTACAATGAGCAGTTCTTC	CASSYNGAYNEQFF	.	.	TRBV6-6	TRBJ2-1
TGTGCCAGCAGCCCCAATAGCGGACGCTCCTACAATGAGCAGTTCTTC	CASSPNSGRSYNEQFF	.	.	TRBV13	TRBJ2-1